One and the same sample provided the 7 T cell receptor beta chains below, sequenced in a study of blood T cell repertoires in COVID-19. The method was immunoSEQ multiplex PCR; TCRdb's version includes in-frame clones alone and lacks a portion of them. This table has fewer than 250,000 clones, about 82% appearing once. What was sequenced was peripheral blood. The source of these receptors is an elderly woman with acute or convalescent COVID-19.

This sequence joins TRBV3-1 (or the pseudogene TRBV3-2) and TRBJ2-7; D not resolved. There are 13 residues in the CDR3. Deletions cut 4 bases from V and 7 bases from J, with 14 bases between. Germline V gene sequence: CDR1 LGHDT, CDR2 YNNKEL (reference sequence). The CDR3 sequence is CASSPYLGWEQYF. The CDR3 region has the DNA TGTGCCAGCAGCCCTTATCTGGGCTGGGAGCAGTACTTC.

There are a few counts of this clone. This chain uses TRBV5-6 with TRBJ2-5; 13 nucleotides agree with TRBD2. The V gene's germline CDR1 is SGHDT and CDR2 YYEEEE. V trimming: 4 bases; J trimming: 4 bases; junction bases outside the gene matches: 4. The CDR3 has 15 amino acids. The DNA of the CDR3 is TGTGCCAGCAGCGTTCGACTAGCGGGGGGAGAGACCCAGTACTTC. Protein sequence: CASSVRLAGGETQYF.

The chain employs TRBV7-3 and TRBJ2-3; 8 bases align to TRBD2. V lost 0 bases and J lost 7; bases outside the gene matches: 6. The CDR3 totals 15 residues. Per the germline V gene, CDR1 is SGHTA and CDR2 is FQGTGA. CDR3 DNA: TGTGCCAGCAGCTTAACGGGACTAGTTTCGAATACGCAGTATTTT. As protein: CASSLTGLVSNTQYF.

This rearrangement joins TRBV10-2 to TRBJ2-7, with 9 bases aligning to TRBD2. The CDR3 loop spans 14 amino acids. V trimming: 4 bases; J trimming: 7 bases; junction bases outside the gene matches: 8. From germline, CDR1 is WSHSY and CDR2 SAAADI. CDR3 in DNA: TGCGCCAGCAGTGCGGCGGGAGGGCCGCGGGAGCAGTACTTC. It specifies CASSAAGGPREQYF.

V and J are TRBV11-2 and TRBJ1-2; D gene unclear. The CDR3 spans 13 residues. Germline assignment: CDR1 SGHAT and CDR2 FQNNGV. V lost 5 bases, J lost 5 bases, and 12 bases lay in between. The CDR3: CASSPAGLYGYTF. The CDR3 nucleotides read TGTGCCAGCAGCCCCGCGGGCCTGTATGGCTACACCTTC. Full variable domain (remainder filled in from reference TRBV11-2 and TRBJ1-2): EAGVAQSPRYKIIEKRQSVAFWCNPISGHATLYWYQQILGQGPKLLIQFQNNGVVDDSQLPKDRFSAERLKGVDSTLKIQPAKLEDSAVYLCASSPAGLYGYTFGSGTRLTVV.

This clone has a handful of counts. V gene TRBV19 combines with J gene TRBJ2-2, with D uncertain. Germline assignment: CDR1 LNHDA and CDR2 SQIVND (reference sequence). The CDR3 has 18 amino acids. The germline V and J ends were trimmed by 7 bases and 1 base, with 22 bases remaining between them. Here the CDR3 reads CASIESMGSPQNTGELFF. The CDR3 region has the DNA TGTGCCAGTATAGAGTCAATGGGCTCCCCTCAGAACACCGGGGAGCTGTTTTTT. Supplemented by reference TRBV19 and TRBJ2-2, the full variable domain reads DGGITQSPKYLFRKEGQNVTLSCEQNLNHDAMYWYRQDPGQGLRLIYYSQIVNDFQKGDIAEGYSVSREKKESFPLTVTSAQKNPTAFYLCASIESMGSPQNTGELFFGEGSRLTVL.

This clone was observed once. This chain links TRBV5-1 with TRBJ1-2, with 12 positions matching TRBD1. CDR1 and CDR2 (germline): SGHRS, YFSETQ. The CDR3 length is 17 residues. V lost 3 bases and J lost 3; bases outside the gene matches: 9. CDR3 region: CASSSQPGQGADYGYTF. CDR3 DNA: TGCGCCAGCAGCTCACAACCGGGACAGGGGGCGGACTATGGCTACACCTTC.